Following are 5 T cell receptor beta chains from one sample sequenced in a study of response to subunit inactivated influenza vaccine. TCRdb passed the RT-PCR reads through MiXCR, listing each CDR3 protein once. The sample shows about 160,000 distinct CDR3 sequences, roughly 11% of them seen only once. This sample comprised non-naive T cells sorted from PBMCs, obtained roughly 46 days after vaccination. All receptors come from a man between 50 and 59 years old who received an inactivated influenza vaccine.

V usage is TRBV7-2 and J usage is TRBJ2-1, with 9 bases matching TRBD2. This CDR3 comprises 12 residues. V gave up 5 bases and J gave up 12 bases; unmatched junction bases: 5. CDR1 and CDR2 (germline): SGHTA, FQGNSA. The CDR3 here is CASSPGTSRQFF. The CDR3, as DNA: TGTGCCAGCAGCCCCGGGACTAGCAGGCAGTTCTTC.

The V call is TRBV6-1, the J call TRBJ2-2; D is possibly TRBD1 (6 bases). V lost 1 base, J lost 5 bases, and 14 bases lay in between. Germline lookup yields CDR1 MNHNS and CDR2 SASEGT. There are 16 residues in the CDR3. In nucleotides, the CDR3 is TGTGCCAGCAGTGAAGTCGTCAGGGGTGCGACCGGGGAGCTGTTTTTT. Amino acid sequence: CASSEVVRGATGELFF.

This clonotype has just a few counts. The chain employs TRBV28 and TRBJ1-5, with D maybe TRBD1 (5 bases). The germline V gene encodes CDR1 MDHEN and CDR2 SYDVKM. Trimming pared 7 bases from V and 4 bases from J, leaving 17 bases between. The CDR3 contains 15 residues. The CDR3 sequence is CASTGHGQGNQPQHF. The CDR3 nucleotides read TGTGCCAGCACCGGCCATGGGCAGGGTAATCAGCCCCAGCATTTT.

The V and J genes are TRBV6-2 or TRBV6-3 and TRBJ1-4; tentative D call: TRBD1 (5 bases). This CDR3 has 14 residues. Trimming removed 6 bases at V and 5 bases at J, with 13 bases between. Germline V lookup: CDR1 MNHEY, CDR2 SVGEGT. This chain's CDR3 is CASSSGTGNEKLFF. The CDR3 nucleotides read TGTGCCAGCAGCTCAGGGACGGGGAATGAAAAACTGTTTTTT.

This sequence joins TRBV6-2 or TRBV6-3 and TRBJ2-5; 8 bases line up with TRBD2. CDR1 and CDR2 (germline): MNHEY, SVGEGT. This CDR3 has 13 amino acids. The J segment lost 7 bases and the V segment lost 8 bases, leaving 9 bases of the junction unmatched. CDR3 in amino acids: CASESGGRGTQYF. DNA for the CDR3: TGTGCCAGCGAAAGCGGGGGAAGAGGGACCCAGTACTTC.